One sample yielded the 27 T cell receptor beta chains listed below, sequenced in a study of T cells in Graves' hyperthyroidism and ophthalmopathy. RNA transcripts served as the template for amplifying TCR beta CDR3 regions. Initially, a first-round RT-PCR of the TCR CDR3 employed the HTBI primer set. A single record per CDR3 protein comes from TCRdb applying MiXCR to the multiplex PCR reads. The sample holds 370,000 or so distinct CDR3 sequences; about 25% are singletons and the top ten take about 73%. Specimen: blood. The receptors were sampled from a middle-aged man with Graves' hyperthyroidism.

The chain links TRBV20-1 to TRBJ1-4; no definite D call. Trimming left V 0 bases short and J 6 bases short, with 14 bases between. CDR1 DFQATT and CDR2 SNEGSKA come from the germline V gene (reference sequence). The CDR3 length is 15 residues. The CDR3 bases are TGCAGTGCTAGAGAGCCCCGGGCGAGTTATGAAAAACTGTTTTTT. Amino acids: CSAREPRASYEKLFF.

This clonotype has just a few counts. This chain links TRBV29-1 with TRBJ2-1; D not certain. Trimming shortened V by 5 bases and J by 6 bases, and 20 bases separated the two germline ends. CDR1 and CDR2 from the germline V gene are SQVTM and ANQGSEA. The CDR3 runs to 15 residues. The CDR3 reads CSVRARVMGTNEQFF. CDR3 nucleotides: TGCAGCGTTCGGGCTCGGGTAATGGGCACCAATGAGCAGTTCTTC.

The genes are TRBV11-2 and TRBJ1-2, with D possibly matching TRBD1 (5 bases). V lost 5 bases and J 2 bases, leaving 15 bases between the germline ends. The V gene's germline CDR1 is SGHAT and CDR2 FQNNGV. The CDR3 spans 15 residues. CDR3 loop: CASSASMGGNYGYTF. In DNA, the CDR3 is TGTGCCAGCAGCGCTTCCATGGGGGGAAACTATGGCTACACCTTC.

The chain recombines TRBV20-1 with TRBJ2-7, with TRBD2 matching 7 bases. This CDR3 has 17 amino acids. Germline-derived CDR1 and CDR2 are DFQATT and SNEGSKA (reference sequence). V dropped 3 bases and J dropped 3; count of bases not matched to a gene: 17. DNA of the CDR3: TGCAGTGCTAGTGGTGTCGGGAGGCCTGATGCCGGCTACGAGCAGTACTTC. The encoded protein is CSASGVGRPDAGYEQYF.

The rearrangement uses TRBV20-1 and TRBJ2-7, with D possibly matching TRBD1 (6 bases). The V gene's germline CDR1 is DFQATT and CDR2 SNEGSKA (reference sequence). This CDR3 comprises 14 residues. Trimming shortened V by 2 bases and J by 7 bases, and 18 bases separated the two germline ends. The CDR3 loop is CSARRTATASEQYF. The CDR3 region has the DNA TGCAGTGCTAGACGGACAGCTACTGCCTCTGAGCAGTACTTC.

About this clonotype itself: A much bigger clone sits one base away, suggesting this may be a read error. The CDR3 loop reads CSASKPRVGEQYF. The CDR3 coding sequence is TGCAGTGCGAGCAAGCCCAGGGTGGGCGAGCAGTACTTC. The chain couples TRBV20-1 to TRBJ2-7; D is perhaps TRBD1 (5 bases). This CDR3 region has 13 residues. Germline V gives CDR1 DFQATT, CDR2 SNEGSKA (reference sequence). Deletions cut 6 bases from V and 6 bases from J, with 18 bases between.

This clonotype occurred a few times. CDR3 in amino acids: CSALASGNTDTQYF. DNA of the CDR3: TGCAGTGCCCTGGCTAGCGGGAACACAGATACGCAGTATTTT. V and J are TRBV20-1 and TRBJ2-3, with TRBD2 matching over 9 bases. There are 14 residues in the CDR3. V lost 6 bases to trimming and J lost 2 bases; unmatched junction nucleotides: 6. From germline, CDR1 is DFQATT and CDR2 SNEGSKA (reference sequence).

The J gene is TRBJ2-3, the V gene TRBV12-3 or TRBV12-4; TRBD1 is a possible D gene (5 bases). The CDR3 length is 14 residues. Trimming cost V 7 bases and J 1 base, with 12 bases left between them. CDR3 sequence (DNA): TGTGCCAGCACCCCATTAGGGGGCACAGATACGCAGTATTTT. This sequence encodes CASTPLGGTDTQYF.

This clonotype was picked up a small number of times. The V gene is TRBV2, the J gene TRBJ1-4; maybe TRBD1 (6 bases). This CDR3 has 14 residues. The V end lost 5 bases, the J end lost 2 bases, and 9 bases lay between the germline ends. Germline values: CDR1 SNHLY, CDR2 FYNNEI. CDR3 residues: CASSQGWTNEKLFF. The CDR3 region has the DNA TGTGCCAGCAGTCAGGGGTGGACTAATGAAAAACTGTTTTTT.

This clonotype was recorded a few times. The chain uses TRBV5-6 and TRBJ1-4; 7 bases map to TRBD1. CDR3 size: 15 residues. Germline CDR1 SGHDT, CDR2 YYEEEE. Losses at the gene ends were 3 bases for V and 5 bases for J; bases not matched to a gene: 7. CDR3 residues: CASSSPGQRNEKLFF. The CDR3 DNA reads as TGTGCCAGCAGCTCACCGGGACAGCGAAATGAAAAACTGTTTTTT.

In its sample, this clonotype was seen a few times. The V call is TRBV5-4, the J call TRBJ2-3; the D gene is possibly TRBD2 (6 bases). The V and J ends lost 4 bases and 0 bases respectively, with 15 bases between them. CDR1 SGHNT and CDR2 YYREEE come from the germline V gene (reference sequence). The CDR3 loop spans 16 amino acids. The CDR3: CASSGGGVFSTDTQYF. In nucleotides, the CDR3 is TGTGCCAGCAGCGGAGGAGGGGTTTTTAGCACAGATACGCAGTATTTT.

The CDR3 DNA follows: TGCAGTGCTAGAGACACCACGCGGTGGGCGGAGACCCAGTACTTC. Translation: CSARDTTRWAETQYF. The chain joins TRBV20-1 to TRBJ2-5; D call uncertain. The ends were cut back, 0 bases at V and 5 bases at J, with 16 bases in the middle. There are 15 residues in the CDR3. Looked up from germline, CDR1 is DFQATT and CDR2 is SNEGSKA (reference sequence).

The chain joins TRBV12-3 or TRBV12-4 to TRBJ2-1; 8 bases agree with TRBD1. This CDR3 region has 14 residues. After removal of 7 bases from V and 2 bases from J, the junction contained 4 bases not matched to a gene. CDR3 in amino acids: CASNGQGPYNEQFF. CDR3 DNA: TGTGCCAGCAATGGACAGGGCCCCTACAATGAGCAGTTCTTC.

Many counts were recorded for this clonotype. This rearrangement joins TRBV18 to TRBJ2-7, with D perhaps TRBD1 (5 bases). CDR1 and CDR2 (germline): KGHSH, LQKENI. Deletions cut 3 bases from V and 1 base from J, with 10 bases between. This CDR3 spans 14 amino acids. The CDR3 DNA follows: TGTGCCAGCTCACCGGCAGGGAAATCCTACGAGCAGTACTTC. It specifies CASSPAGKSYEQYF.

This clonotype occurred a few times. The CDR3 region has the DNA TGTGCCAGCAGTCCGCCAGCTCCAGCGGGAGGTAGTGAGCAGTACTTC. Translating gives CASSPPAPAGGSEQYF. V gene TRBV12-3 or TRBV12-4 combines with J gene TRBJ2-7; 9 nucleotides line up with TRBD2. This CDR3 has 16 amino acids. Trimming removed 5 bases from V and 7 bases from J; junction bases left unmatched: 15.

In this sample, this clonotype turned up many times. The J gene is TRBJ2-7, the V gene TRBV2; TRBD1 matches at 8 bases. CDR1 is SNHLY, CDR2 FYNNEI, per germline. V was pared by 4 bases and J by 1 base, with 6 bases of the junction left unmatched. The CDR3 extends over 15 amino acids. The CDR3 DNA reads as TGTGCCAGCAGTGGGGGACAGGTACTGTCCTACGAGCAGTACTTC. Translating gives CASSGGQVLSYEQYF.

This clonotype showed up just a few times. V and J are TRBV18 and TRBJ2-1; D perhaps matches TRBD2 (6 bases). CDR3 size: 16 residues. V shed 3 bases and J shed 0 bases, with 12 bases lying between them. Germline CDR1 KGHSH, CDR2 LQKENI. Here the CDR3 reads CASSPVPGDSYNEQFF. CDR3 sequence (DNA): TGTGCCAGCTCACCGGTACCGGGGGACTCCTACAATGAGCAGTTCTTC.

Concerning this clonotype itself: The limits of the CDR3 on the DNA are not certain, so only TCRdb's listed CDR3 is given. The chain has TRBV3-1 and TRBJ2-1; TRBD2 was called by the table and not checked on the DNA. The CDR3 length is 21 residues, termini included. Germline lookup yields CDR1 LGHDT and CDR2 YNNKEL (reference sequence). The CDR3 region is CASSSYICSARTSGVNNEQFF.

Regarding this clonotype: The junction departs from germline at one end; a sequencing error may be responsible. The rearrangement joins TRBV5-1 to TRBJ2-5, with D maybe TRBD2 (6 bases). The CDR3 spans 14 residues. Germline V gene lookup returns CDR1 SGHRS and CDR2 YFSETQ. The CDR3 DNA is TGCGCCAGCAGCTGGAGGGGAATTCAAGAGTCCCAGTACTTC. Translating it yields CASSWRGIQESQYF.

In this sample, this clonotype turned up a few times. The V gene is TRBV2, the J gene TRBJ1-2; D unresolved. CDR3 length: 15 residues. V was shortened by 10 bases and J by 2 bases, with 20 bases between the two germline ends. The germline V gene has CDR1 SNHLY and CDR2 FYNNEI. In DNA, the CDR3 is TGTGCCACTACCGGGGAAGACCTACTAAACTATGGCTACACCTTC. Translating it yields CATTGEDLLNYGYTF. Full variable domain (missing parts from reference TRBV2 and TRBJ1-2): EPEVTQTPSHQVTQMGQEVILRCVPISNHLYFYWYRQILGQKVEFLVSFYNNEISEKSEIFDDQFSVERPDGSNFTLKIRSTKLEDSAMYFCATTGEDLLNYGYTFGSGTRLTVV.

The V gene is TRBV2, the J gene TRBJ2-1; no clear D. V lost 5 bases to trimming and J lost 4 bases, with 9 bases between them. The CDR3 extends over 13 amino acids. Germline CDR1 SNHLY, CDR2 FYNNEI. The CDR3 loop is CASSRVGYNEQFF. In nucleotides, the CDR3 is TGTGCCAGCAGTCGAGTAGGGTACAATGAGCAGTTCTTC.

This clonotype was seen at least ten times. V usage is TRBV12-3 or TRBV12-4 and J usage is TRBJ2-7, with D perhaps matching TRBD1 (6 bases). The length of the CDR3 is 14 residues. V lost 7 bases to trimming and J lost 4 bases, with 17 bases between them. The CDR3 DNA reads as TGTGCCAGCACCGAAATGGAACAGGGTTACGAGCAGTACTTC. It encodes CASTEMEQGYEQYF.

This clonotype was observed at least ten times. The rearrangement links TRBV12-3 or TRBV12-4 to TRBJ2-2, with D uncertain. V was cut by 3 bases and J by 4 bases, with 6 bases left in between. The CDR3 loop spans 13 amino acids. CDR3 in amino acids: CASSFSLTGELFF. The CDR3 DNA follows: TGTGCCAGCAGTTTCTCGCTCACCGGGGAGCTGTTTTTT.

The chain employs TRBV6-1 and TRBJ1-1, with D hard to call. Germline CDR1 and CDR2: MNHNS and SASEGT. The CDR3 spans 12 residues. Deletions cut 9 bases from V and 2 bases from J, with 10 bases between. The CDR3 protein is CASPKPNTEAFF. CDR3 bases: TGTGCCAGTCCAAAGCCCAACACTGAAGCTTTCTTT.

This clonotype was found a few times. The V and J genes are TRBV20-1 and TRBJ2-3; 10 bases map to TRBD2. CDR1 is DFQATT, CDR2 SNEGSKA, per germline (reference sequence). The length of the CDR3 is 15 residues. The junction had 5 bases not matched to a gene; V was cut back by 1 base and J by 4 bases. This CDR3 reads CSARGSSGSPDTQYF. Written as DNA, the CDR3 is TGCAGTGCTAGAGGCTCTAGCGGGAGTCCAGATACGCAGTATTTT.

The chain links TRBV7-3 to TRBJ2-1; tentative D call: TRBD2 (5 bases). Germline loops: CDR1 SGHTA, CDR2 FQGTGA. V lost 2 bases and J lost 0, with 17 bases in between. The CDR3 is made up of 18 amino acids. The CDR3 loop reads CASSLAPLGGLSYNEQFF. The DNA of the CDR3 is TGTGCCAGCAGCTTAGCCCCTTTAGGAGGACTCTCCTACAATGAGCAGTTCTTC.

This clonotype was detected once. This may be a read error, as it is one base from a much larger clone. V and J are TRBV12-3 or TRBV12-4 and TRBJ2-1; TRBD2 agrees at 9 bases. The CDR3 is 17 amino acids. Trimming at V came to 6 bases and at J to 2 bases, leaving 11 bases not matched to a gene. CDR3: CASSYLASGKAYNEQFF. CDR3 sequence (DNA): TGTGCCAGCAGCTACTTGGCTAGCGGGAAAGCCTACAATGAGCAGTTCTTC.